The 15 T cell receptor beta chains listed next were all sequenced from one sample in a study of response to subunit inactivated influenza vaccine. TCRdb re-called the RT-PCR reads through MiXCR, storing one row per CDR3 protein. The sample records more than 400,000 distinct CDR3 sequences, approximately 11% being singletons. The sample consisted of PBMCs from blood, taken about 6 weeks after vaccination. The receptors originated from a man aged 45-60 years who received an inactivated influenza vaccine.

This clonotype was found a few times. The chain carries TRBV27 and TRBJ1-2; 10 nucleotides agree with TRBD1. The J segment lost 8 bases and the V segment lost 4 bases, leaving 16 bases of the junction unmatched. Germline CDR1 reads MNHEY; CDR2 reads SMNVEV (reference sequence). The CDR3 contains 17 residues. The CDR3 spells CASSYQTGGAIYAGYTF. The CDR3 DNA reads TGTGCCAGCAGTTACCAGACAGGGGGCGCGATCTATGCCGGCTACACCTTC.

The CDR3 loop is CATGWTGNEQFF. CDR3 nucleotides: TGTGCCACCGGGTGGACAGGGAATGAGCAGTTCTTC. The chain carries TRBV10-3 and TRBJ2-1, with 8 bases matching TRBD1. J gave up 7 bases and V 10 bases, and 6 bases lay outside the gene matches. The CDR3 sequence is 12 residues long. Germline CDR1 ENHRY, CDR2 SYGVKD.

On this clonotype itself: One end of the junction does not line up with germline, which may come from a read error. CDR3 sequence: CASSTGRVPSF. The DNA for the CDR3 is TGCGCCAGCAGCACCGGCAGGGTCCCCAGCTTC. V gene TRBV5-1 combines with J gene TRBJ1-2; D possibly corresponds to TRBD1 (5 bases). Per germline, CDR1 SGHRS and CDR2 YFSETQ. The CDR3 spans 11 residues.

This clonotype was seen repeatedly, ten times or more. The chain has TRBV7-2 and TRBJ2-7; no clear D. Germline values: CDR1 SGHTA, CDR2 FQGNSA. V was trimmed by 1 base and J by 2 bases, leaving 6 bases between them. The CDR3 has 13 amino acids. The DNA of the CDR3 is TGTGCCAGCAGCTTAGGGGTGACCTACGAGCAGTACTTC. Its translation is CASSLGVTYEQYF.

The chain has TRBV2 and TRBJ1-6; D may be TRBD1 (6 bases). Germline values: CDR1 SNHLY, CDR2 FYNNEI. This CDR3 spans 16 amino acids. V was shortened by 1 base and J by 8 bases, with 15 bases between the two germline ends. The CDR3 loop is CASSEEGGAGYSPLHF. CDR3 bases: TGTGCCAGCAGTGAAGAGGGGGGAGCAGGGTATTCACCCCTCCACTTT.

The count of this clonotype is one. Being one base from a much bigger clone, this may be a read error. J is TRBJ2-4 and V is TRBV5-5, with 10 bases that match TRBD2. CDR1 SGHKS and CDR2 YYEKEE come from the germline V gene (reference sequence). Germline trimming cut 2 bases from V and 2 bases from J; bases unmatched to any gene: 7. CDR3 length equals 17 residues. The CDR3 DNA sequence: TGTGCCAGCAGCTTTCTAGCGGGGGACTCAACCAAAAACATTCAGTACTTC. This sequence encodes CASSFLAGDSTKNIQYF.

This chain uses TRBV28 with TRBJ2-3; possible D gene TRBD2, 7 bases. This CDR3 is 17 amino acids long. Germline assignment: CDR1 MDHEN and CDR2 SYDVKM. The V gene lost 3 bases and the J gene lost 2 bases, with 18 bases spanning the gap. This chain's CDR3 is CASSFPGASGYTDTQYF. CDR3 DNA: TGTGCCAGCAGTTTCCCGGGGGCTAGCGGTTACACAGATACGCAGTATTTT.

This clonotype was seen repeatedly, ten times or more. The V and J genes are TRBV4-3 and TRBJ2-1; 9 positions match TRBD2. The CDR3 loop spans 15 amino acids. CDR1 and CDR2 from the germline V gene are LGHNA and YSLEER. V was pared by 0 bases and J by 12 bases, with 9 bases of the junction left unmatched. The CDR3 sequence is CASSQDIAGAVVQFF. CDR3 bases: TGCGCCAGCAGCCAAGATATAGCGGGAGCGGTTGTGCAGTTCTTC.

This clonotype appeared a few times. As DNA, the CDR3 is TGTGCCAGCAGACTCATCCAGGGGGTGGAGCAGTTCTTC. Translation: CASRLIQGVEQFF. The V gene is TRBV6-2 or TRBV6-3, the J gene TRBJ2-1; 7 bases fit TRBD1. Germline-derived CDR1 and CDR2 are MNHEY and SVGEGT. Trimming removed 6 bases from V and 10 bases from J; junction bases left unmatched: 9. The CDR3 is 13 amino acids.

This clonotype was counted at least ten times. The chain recombines TRBV27 with TRBJ1-2; 8 bases line up with TRBD1. Germline assignment: CDR1 MNHEY and CDR2 SMNVEV (reference sequence). The CDR3 length is 16 residues. V lost 3 bases and J lost 6; bases outside the gene matches: 12. CDR3 in DNA: TGTGCCAGCAGTTTCGGACGAGGACAGGGTAGGGATGGCTACACCTTC. Amino acids: CASSFGRGQGRDGYTF.

The gene calls are TRBV29-1 and TRBJ2-5, with D hard to call. This CDR3 is 12 amino acids long. From germline, CDR1 is SQVTM and CDR2 ANQGSEA. V was cut by 7 bases and J by 3 bases, with 12 bases left in between. In DNA form, the CDR3 reads TGCAGCGCTCGACCCAAGGAAGAGACCCAGTACTTC. This gives the protein CSARPKEETQYF.

The J gene is TRBJ2-4, the V gene TRBV29-1; weak D call: TRBD1 (6 bases). V was shortened by 3 bases and J by 6 bases, with 6 bases between the two germline ends. The germline CDR1 and CDR2 sequences are SQVTM and ANQGSEA. The CDR3 is 11 amino acids. This chain's CDR3 is CSVDRGNIQYF. Here the CDR3 DNA reads TGCAGCGTTGACAGGGGAAACATTCAGTACTTC.

The table lists this clonotype with a few counts. This rearrangement joins TRBV6-1 to TRBJ2-7, with TRBD1 matching over 8 bases. Per the germline V gene, CDR1 is MNHNS and CDR2 is SASEGT. The ends lost 6 bases at V and 2 bases at J; junction bases unmatched: 6. CDR3 length equals 14 residues. The CDR3 coding sequence is TGTGCCAGCAGGCGGGGACAGGAGGCCTACGAGCAGTACTTC. This translates into CASRRGQEAYEQYF.

This clonotype was recorded many times. The genes are TRBV15 and TRBJ2-7, with unresolved D. There are 15 residues in the CDR3. Trimming left V 4 bases short and J 0 bases short, with 13 bases between. The germline CDR1 and CDR2 sequences are LNHNV and YYDKDF (reference sequence). This chain's CDR3 is CATSIEAASSYEQYF. The CDR3 coding sequence is TGTGCCACCAGCATCGAGGCCGCAAGCTCCTACGAGCAGTACTTC.

The chain employs TRBV13 and TRBJ2-7; D is possibly TRBD2 (7 bases). The germline gives CDR1 PRHDT, CDR2 FYEKMQ (reference sequence). V lost 8 bases, J lost 6 bases, and 17 bases lay in between. The CDR3 totals 13 residues. CDR3 DNA sequence: TGTGCCAGCGGCGGGGGCCGTAGTTCCGAGCAGTACTTC. Protein: CASGGGRSSEQYF.